Following are 22 T cell receptor beta chains from one sample sequenced in a study of response to subunit inactivated influenza vaccine. TCRdb analysed the RT-PCR reads with MiXCR anew, one entry per CDR3 protein. The sample holds hundreds of thousands of distinct CDR3 sequences, 15% to 19% seen once. This sample comprised PBMCs from blood, obtained 12 days after vaccination. Receptors originate from a man aged 50 or older who received an inactivated influenza vaccine.

This clonotype was seen a few times. The chain joins TRBV7-2 to TRBJ1-5; the D gene is possibly TRBD1 (5 bases). Germline V gene sequence: CDR1 SGHTA, CDR2 FQGNSA. The CDR3 runs to 15 residues. Deletions cut 4 bases from V and 5 bases from J, with 15 bases between. CDR3 DNA: TGTGCCAGCAGCTACGGCAGGGTGGGCGATCAGCCCCAGCATTTT. Translating gives CASSYGRVGDQPQHF.

This clonotype was picked up a small number of times. The V and J genes are TRBV12-3 or TRBV12-4 and TRBJ1-1; D gene ambiguous. Trimming removed 3 bases at V and 6 bases at J, with 11 bases between. The CDR3 has 13 amino acids. CDR3 sequence (DNA): TGTGCCAGCAGTTTCCCCTGGGAACCTGAAGCTTTCTTT. This sequence encodes CASSFPWEPEAFF.

Only a few counts were recorded for this clonotype. The chain links TRBV5-6 to TRBJ2-4; D is perhaps TRBD1 (6 bases). The germline V gene has CDR1 SGHDT and CDR2 YYEEEE. The CDR3 is 14 amino acids. The V gene lost 2 bases and the J gene lost 6 bases, with 12 bases spanning the gap. CDR3 sequence (DNA): TGTGCCAGCAGCTTTTGGCAGGGGAGAAACATTCAGTACTTC. Its translation is CASSFWQGRNIQYF. The full variable domain, with the rest looked up from reference TRBV5-6 and TRBJ2-4, is DAGVTQSPTHLIKTRGQQVTLRCSPKSGHDTVSWYQQALGQGPQFIFQYYEEEERQRGNFPDRFSGHQFPNYSSELNVNALLLGDSALYLCASSFWQGRNIQYFGAGTRLSVL.

This clonotype has only a few counts. The chain uses TRBV20-1 and TRBJ2-1, with a possible D match to TRBD2 (6 bases). The CDR3 contains 11 residues. Germline V CDR1 and CDR2: DFQATT, SNEGSKA (reference sequence). The V end was cut by 5 bases, the J end by 9 bases, with 11 bases between. The CDR3 coding sequence is TGCAGTGCTGGCCCCGGGAGTGAGCAGTTCTTC. Translation: CSAGPGSEQFF.

This clonotype showed up just a few times. The chain has TRBV9 and TRBJ2-2, with 8 bases fitting TRBD2. This CDR3 contains 16 residues. With V trimmed by 3 bases and J by 0 bases, 4 bases remained unmatched. CDR1 and CDR2 (germline): SGDLS, YYNGEE. The CDR3: CASSALAATNTGELFF. Written as DNA, the CDR3 is TGTGCCAGCAGCGCACTAGCGGCTACGAACACCGGGGAGCTGTTTTTT. Combining the CDR3 with reference TRBV9 and TRBJ2-2 gives the whole variable domain DSGVTQTPKHLITATGQRVTLRCSPRSGDLSVYWYQQSLDQGLQFLIQYYNGEERAKGNILERFSAQQFPDLHSELNLSSLELGDSALYFCASSALAATNTGELFFGEGSRLTVL.

This chain connects TRBV10-2 to TRBJ2-3; 12 nucleotides align to TRBD1. From germline, CDR1 is WSHSY and CDR2 SAAADI. After removal of 5 bases from V and 4 bases from J, the junction contained 4 bases not matched to a gene. CDR3 length: 15 amino acids. The CDR3 here is CASSPGQGASDTQYF. Written as DNA, the CDR3 is TGCGCCAGCAGTCCGGGACAGGGGGCTTCAGATACGCAGTATTTT.

In this sample, this clonotype turned up many times. CDR3 in DNA: TGTGCCAGCAGCACCGGTTTGGTACAAGAGACCCAGTACTTC. Translating gives CASSTGLVQETQYF. The chain employs TRBV12-3 or TRBV12-4 and TRBJ2-5; no reliable D call. V was clipped by 6 bases and J by 2 bases, with 13 bases between them. This CDR3 spans 14 amino acids.

This clonotype was recorded a few times. V is TRBV5-1 and J is TRBJ1-3; D uncertain. Germline values: CDR1 SGHRS, CDR2 YFSETQ. Trimming took 2 bases from V and 0 from J, leaving 6 bases between them. The CDR3 loop spans 14 amino acids. CDR3 in DNA: TGCGCCAGCAGCTTCGACGACTCTGGAAACACCATATATTTT. It specifies CASSFDDSGNTIYF.

The chain links TRBV27 to TRBJ2-7; unclear D gene. The CDR3 loop spans 13 amino acids. CDR1 and CDR2 (germline): MNHEY, SMNVEV (reference sequence). With 0 bases removed from V and 3 bases from J, the gap between germline ends came to 6 bases. The CDR3 here is CASSLSDGYEQYF. The CDR3 DNA follows: TGTGCCAGCAGTTTATCGGACGGCTACGAGCAGTACTTC.

The chain combines TRBV29-1 with TRBJ1-2; D might be TRBD1 (5 bases). The ends were cut back, 1 base at V and 6 bases at J, with 12 bases in the middle. The germline V gene encodes CDR1 SQVTM and CDR2 ANQGSEA. CDR3 size: 13 residues. The CDR3 sequence: CSVEGRDFHGYTF. The CDR3 DNA reads as TGCAGCGTTGAAGGCCGGGACTTCCATGGCTACACCTTC.

In its sample, this clonotype was seen a few times. The chain employs TRBV6-5 and TRBJ2-7, with D hard to call. Trimming cost V 3 bases and J 10 bases, with 10 bases left between them. In germline, CDR1 is MNHEY, CDR2 SVGAGI. This CDR3 comprises 11 residues. As DNA, the CDR3 is TGTGCCAGCAGTTATCGGTTGGAACAGTACTTC. Amino acid sequence: CASSYRLEQYF.

This clonotype was counted a few times. CDR3 nucleotides: TGCAGTGCCAGGGTGGGTAGGTGGCCAGATACGCAGTATTTT. Its protein is CSARVGRWPDTQYF. This chain uses TRBV20-1 with TRBJ2-3; possible D gene TRBD1, 5 bases. Between the trimmed V and J ends, which lost 6 bases and 4 bases, there was a span of 17 bases. The V gene's germline CDR1 is DFQATT and CDR2 SNEGSKA (reference sequence). The CDR3 runs 14 residues.

This clonotype was counted ten times or more. The chain combines TRBV20-1 with TRBJ2-4; 7 positions match TRBD1. CDR1 is DFQATT, CDR2 SNEGSKA, per germline (reference sequence). Unmatched junction bases numbered 7, after V lost 0 bases and J lost 8 bases. The CDR3 consists of 14 residues. CDR3 sequence reads: CSARDRTGTDIQYF. DNA for the CDR3: TGCAGTGCTAGAGATCGGACAGGAACGGACATTCAGTACTTC.

The rearrangement uses TRBV20-1 and TRBJ1-5, with a tentative D call TRBD1 (5 bases). The V gene's germline CDR1 is DFQATT and CDR2 SNEGSKA (reference sequence). This CDR3 region has 13 residues. Deletions cut 4 bases from V and 5 bases from J, with 12 bases between. In nucleotides, the CDR3 is TGCAGTGCTACAAAGGGGCGGGATCAGCCCCAGCATTTT. Translating it yields CSATKGRDQPQHF.

This clonotype was seen a handful of times. The J gene is TRBJ2-7, the V gene TRBV7-9, with TRBD1 as a possible D gene (6 bases). V lost 2 bases and J lost 4, with 12 bases in between. Germline V gene sequence: CDR1 SEHNR, CDR2 FQNEAQ (reference sequence). This CDR3 is 14 amino acids long. The CDR3 DNA sequence: TGTGCCAGCAGCTTAAGGGGGTTCGGTTACGAGCAGTACTTC. Translation gives CASSLRGFGYEQYF. The variable domain in full, completed from reference TRBV7-9 and TRBJ2-7, reads DTGVSQNPRHKITKRGQNVTFRCDPISEHNRLYWYRQTLGQGPEFLTYFQNEAQLEKSRLLSDRFSAERPKGSFSTLEIQRTEQGDSAMYLCASSLRGFGYEQYFGPGTRLTVT.

This clonotype came up a few times. The V gene is TRBV20-1, the J gene TRBJ2-1, with 10 bases fitting TRBD1. The V and J ends lost 3 bases and 7 bases, in that order; junction bases with no gene match: 9. CDR3 length equals 15 residues. CDR1 is DFQATT and CDR2 is SNEGSKA in the germline V gene (reference sequence). The CDR3 spells CSASPRQGARNEQFF. In DNA, the CDR3 is TGCAGTGCTAGCCCCAGACAGGGGGCTAGAAATGAGCAGTTCTTC.

V is TRBV24-1 and J is TRBJ2-5; D gene unclear. V lost 3 bases, J lost 1 base, and 11 bases lay in between. Germline V gives CDR1 KGHDR, CDR2 SFDVKD. The CDR3 has 15 amino acids. CDR3: CATSDNLNLQETQYF. The CDR3 region has the DNA TGTGCCACCAGTGATAACTTGAATCTCCAAGAGACCCAGTACTTC.

The table lists this clonotype with a few counts. CDR3 nucleotide sequence: TGTGCCAGCAGCACCCGGGACTCTGTCATTCAGTACTTC. It codes for CASSTRDSVIQYF. The chain is built from TRBV9 and TRBJ2-4; maybe TRBD2 (6 bases). The CDR3 has 13 amino acids. In germline, CDR1 is SGDLS, CDR2 YYNGEE. With 4 bases removed from V and 9 bases from J, the gap between germline ends came to 14 bases.

This clonotype has at least ten counts. The V and J genes are TRBV6-1 and TRBJ1-2, with D maybe TRBD1 (5 bases). The germline gives CDR1 MNHNS, CDR2 SASEGT. This CDR3 is built from 13 residues. V was trimmed by 11 bases and J by 7 bases, leaving 20 bases between them. CDR3 region: CAVGDFQRTGYTF. The CDR3 DNA is TGTGCCGTTGGGGACTTTCAAAGGACTGGCTACACCTTC.

This clonotype was detected ten times or more. The J gene is TRBJ1-2, the V gene TRBV28; TRBD1 matches at 7 bases. This CDR3 contains 12 residues. Germline trimming cut 1 base from V and 13 bases from J; bases unmatched to any gene: 6. The V gene's germline CDR1 is MDHEN and CDR2 SYDVKM. CDR3 amino acids: CASSLSLGGPTF. For the CDR3, the DNA is TGTGCCAGCAGTTTATCATTAGGGGGCCCCACCTTC.

This clonotype has a count of ten or more. This sequence joins TRBV12-3 or TRBV12-4 and TRBJ1-5; 7 nucleotides line up with TRBD1. The CDR3 contains 13 residues. V was clipped by 3 bases and J by 4 bases; unmatched bases: 0. The CDR3 DNA reads TGTGCCAGCAGTTTGACAGGGAATCAGCCCCAGCATTTT. This encodes CASSLTGNQPQHF.

V usage is TRBV7-8 and J usage is TRBJ2-5; 8 positions agree with TRBD2. Trimming removed 0 bases from V and 1 base from J; junction bases left unmatched: 10. Germline V gene lookup returns CDR1 SGHVS and CDR2 FQNEAQ. CDR3 length: 18 residues. CDR3 nucleotide sequence: TGTGCCAGCAGCTTAGCCCTCGCAGCGGGAGAGGGCCAAGAGACCCAGTACTTC. It specifies CASSLALAAGEGQETQYF.